Listed below are T cell receptor beta chains from one sample, sequenced in a study of shared clonotypes between healthy human individuals. The table came from immunoSEQ multiplex PCR; TCRdb's copy has only in-frame clones and leaves some out. The data show approximately 350,000 clones, approximately 79% seen once. The sample taken for sequencing was memory CD4+ T cells sorted from blood. These receptors originate from a man younger than 45 in good health. The CDR3 runs from the conserved cysteine through the conserved F or W. D genes are given only for firm matches. Some rows mark clone size as missing; the rest say once, few, many or name a class of expanded clone.

CDR3 length,V gene,D gene,J gene,clone size,CDR3 protein,CDR3 DNA
14,TRBV19,NA,TRBJ2-3,NA,CASNSLRGRDTQYF,TGTGCCAGTAATTCTTTGAGGGGTCGAGATACGCAGTATTTT
17,TRBV10-3,NA,TRBJ2-5,NA,CAISDLTSPSNQETQYF,TGTGCCATCAGTGACCTTACCTCTCCTAGTAACCAAGAGACCCAGTACTTC
17,TRBV5-6,NA,TRBJ1-6,NA,CASSLRPSRSYNSPLHF,TGTGCCAGCAGCTTGAGACCTAGCCGCTCCTATAATTCACCCCTCCACTTT
18,TRBV5-4,NA,TRBJ2-6,once,CASSLALSLTSGANVLTF,TGTGCCAGCAGCTTGGCCCTGAGCCTTACCTCTGGGGCCAACGTCCTGACTTTC
15,TRBV5-1,TRBD1,TRBJ2-4,NA,CASSQTGVPGNIQYF,TGCGCCAGCAGCCAGACAGGGGTCCCGGGTAACATTCAGTACTTC
15,TRBV5-1,TRBD2,TRBJ2-3,NA,CASSLAGGSGNTQYF,TGCGCCAGCAGCTTGGCCGGCGGGAGTGGGAATACGCAGTATTTT
14,TRBV10-1,NA,TRBJ2-5,few,CASSEDRGGETQYF,TGCGCCAGCAGTGAGGACAGGGGAGGGGAGACCCAGTACTTC
13,TRBV28,NA,TRBJ1-2,few,CASSLQANYGYTF,TGTGCCAGCAGTCTTCAAGCTAACTATGGCTACACCTTC
14,TRBV5-1,TRBD2,TRBJ2-3,NA,CASSPGTRIDTQYF,TGCGCCAGCAGCCCAGGGACTAGGATAGATACGCAGTATTTT
13,TRBV7-8,NA,TRBJ1-2,NA,CASRPDTQGGYTF,TGTGCCAGCAGGCCAGACACCCAGGGGGGCTACACCTTC
16,TRBV28,TRBD2,TRBJ2-3,NA,CASSASSGRLTDTQYF,TGTGCCAGCAGTGCCTCTAGCGGGAGGCTAACAGATACGCAGTATTTT
13,TRBV7-2,NA,TRBJ2-7,NA,CASSLSVSYEQYF,TGTGCCAGCAGCTTGAGCGTATCCTACGAGCAGTACTTC
15,TRBV7-2,TRBD1,TRBJ2-7,NA,CASSPSGTETYEQYF,TGTGCCAGCAGCCCCTCCGGGACAGAGACCTACGAGCAGTACTTC
14,TRBV19,TRBD1,TRBJ2-7,NA,CASRRDRGRYEQYF,TGTGCCAGTAGGCGGGACAGGGGGCGGTACGAGCAGTACTTC
13,TRBV29-1,TRBD1,TRBJ2-7,NA,CSAQGQGLLGQYF,TGCAGCGCTCAGGGACAGGGTTTGCTTGGGCAGTACTTC
15,TRBV4-1,TRBD2,TRBJ2-5,many,CASSRLAGTQETQYF,TGCGCCAGCAGCAGACTAGCGGGGACCCAAGAGACCCAGTACTTC
14,TRBV2,NA,TRBJ2-1,NA,CASSGLGIYNEQFF,TGTGCCAGCAGTGGCCTAGGTATCTACAATGAGCAGTTCTTC
14,TRBV7-8,NA,TRBJ2-7,NA,CASSQYRLTYEQYF,TGTGCCAGCAGCCAGTACCGGCTCACCTACGAGCAGTACTTC
13,TRBV7-9,NA,TRBJ1-2,few,CASSLGEDYGYTF,TGTGCCAGCAGCTTAGGGGAGGACTATGGCTACACCTTC
14,TRBV7-3,NA,TRBJ2-3,NA,CASSLSPGTDTQYF,TGTGCCAGCAGCTTAAGTCCGGGCACAGATACGCAGTATTTT
18,TRBV14,NA,TRBJ1-1,once,CASSQVRMINDGYTEAFF,TGTGCCAGCAGCCAAGTTCGAATGATAAATGACGGCTACACTGAAGCTTTCTTT
15,TRBV6-1,TRBD2,TRBJ2-5,NA,CASSAIAGAGETQYF,TGTGCCAGCAGCGCTATAGCGGGAGCAGGAGAGACCCAGTACTTC
11,TRBV7-9,NA,TRBJ2-2,NA,CASSLGRELFF,TGTGCCAGCAGTCTGGGAAGGGAGCTGTTTTTT
18,TRBV5-1,TRBD2,TRBJ2-2,NA,CASSPGLAGVRDTGELFF,TGCGCCAGCAGCCCGGGACTAGCGGGAGTTCGGGACACCGGGGAGCTGTTTTTT
10,TRBV5-4,NA,TRBJ2-3,NA,CASGGDTQYF,TGTGCCAGCGGGGGAGATACGCAGTATTTT
11,TRBV7-2,NA,TRBJ2-3,NA,CASSLADTQYF,TGTGCCAGCAGCTTAGCAGATACACAGTATTTT
11,TRBV7-4,NA,TRBJ2-7,NA,CASSLFGEQYF,TGTGCCAGCAGCCTCTTCGGAGAGCAGTACTTC
15,TRBV4-3,TRBD1,TRBJ2-3,NA,CASSPGGYDTDTQYF,TGCGCCAGCAGCCCAGGGGGCTACGACACAGATACGCAGTATTTT
19,TRBV14,NA,TRBJ1-3,NA,CASSQDRDRRGLSGNTIYF,TGTGCCAGCAGCCAAGATCGGGACCGAAGAGGGCTTTCTGGAAACACCATATATTTT
17,TRBV7-2,NA,TRBJ2-2,NA,CASSFQFRGENTGELFF,TGTGCCAGCAGCTTTCAGTTCCGTGGCGAGAACACCGGGGAGCTGTTTTTT
12,TRBV28,NA,TRBJ2-7,NA,CASSLIDYEQYF,TGTGCCAGCAGTTTGATCGATTACGAGCAGTACTTC
12,TRBV9,NA,TRBJ2-2,many,CASSVAVGELFF,TGTGCCAGCAGCGTAGCGGTCGGGGAGCTGTTTTTT
13,TRBV18,TRBD1,TRBJ2-7,NA,CASSLGQTYEQYF,TGTGCCAGCTCATTGGGACAGACCTACGAGCAGTACTTC
15,TRBV28,NA,TRBJ2-2,once,CASSSVGRNTGELFF,TGTGCCAGCAGTTCAGTTGGCCGGAACACCGGGGAGCTGTTTTTT
14,TRBV5-4,TRBD1,TRBJ2-1,once,CASSLLGQGGEQFF,TGTGCCAGCAGCTTATTAGGACAGGGCGGGGAGCAGTTCTTC
14,TRBV6-1,TRBD1,TRBJ2-3,NA,CASTDRSSLDTQYF,TGTGCCAGCACGGACAGGAGCAGTTTGGATACGCAGTATTTT